The subject of this entry is one T cell receptor (beta chain). Its antigen is not known. Libraries for TCRalpha and TCRbeta carried sample barcodes and unique molecular identifiers via 5'RACE. Each CDR3 protein gets one entry after TCRdb re-called the 5' RACE reads with MiXCR. Here the sample spans roughly 250,000 distinct CDR3 sequences, 15% to 20% being singletons. The sample originates from a study of T-cell memory formation after mild COVID-19. For the study at large: Among the donors, TCR clusters were largely specific to each donor. Study outcomes and limitations: Of the contracting clones, CD4+ ones lay mainly in CM and EM, and CD8+ ones in EMRA. Pre-infection memory contained some responding clones, which suggested that cross-reactive memory had joined.

This CDR3 spans 16 amino acids. The V gene's germline CDR1 is MDHEN and CDR2 SYDVKM. Trimming cost V 1 base and J 3 bases, with 12 bases left between them. J is TRBJ1-4 and V is TRBV28; D ambiguous. Sequencing used PBMCs or a T cell subset sorted from them (not recorded which). The sequence was collected from a man aged 18 to 30 who had mild COVID-19 (a few samples of this study predate the infection). Cell type and time point are not known. CDR3 nucleotides: TGTGCCAGCAGTTTATCGTCGGGGAGTTCTAATGAAAAACTGTTTTTT. Translating it yields CASSLSSGSSNEKLFF.